The entry below describes one T cell receptor (beta chain). The antigen is not known. Sequencing used immunoSEQ multiplex PCR; TCRdb keeps in-frame clones, though not all of them. The sample shows under 150,000 clones, roughly nine tenths of them seen only once. The data originate from a study of T cell responses to AZD1222 COVID-19 vaccine. Study observations and caveats: Females outnumbered males among donors, who were mostly white British; clonal diversity was possibly underestimated. Only after the peak T cell response were repertoires sampled. There were vaccine-associated CD4 TCRs across spike, dominant at 160-218 and 743-854. Variant regions that are unmutated are reportedly the target of nearly half of spike-specific TCRs.

The TCR originated in an adult who received the AZD1222 COVID-19 vaccine. The sequences come from peripheral blood, collected 28 days after the second AZD1222 dose.

This CDR3 is CASNQPDRVETQYF. The CDR3 DNA follows: TGTGCCAGCAACCAACCCGACCGGGTGGAGACCCAGTACTTC. V usage is TRBV28 and J usage is TRBJ2-5; D remains unclear. CDR1 MDHEN and CDR2 SYDVKM come from the germline V gene. The CDR3 consists of 14 residues. The ends were cut back, 7 bases at V and 5 bases at J, with 17 bases in the middle.